The subject of this entry is one T cell receptor (beta chain). This sample was taken from a study of T cell changes during pregnancy in multiple sclerosis. Deletions cut 4 bases from V and 2 bases from J, with 19 bases between. Germline V gene lookup returns CDR1 SGDLS and CDR2 YYNGEE. The CDR3 totals 17 residues. Method: immunoSEQ multiplex PCR; TCRdb's copy keeps in-frame clones and lacks some. The table shows around 80,000 clones, with 94% occurring only once. This material consisted of peripheral blood, taken in the second trimester of pregnancy. The source is a female donor in good health, enrolled as a control in a pregnancy study. The V gene is TRBV9, the J gene TRBJ2-1, with D hard to call. The CDR3 nucleotides read TGTGCCAGCAGCCCTCGTCCCAGAGCGAATCCCTACAATGAGCAGTTCTTC. Its protein product is CASSPRPRANPYNEQFF.